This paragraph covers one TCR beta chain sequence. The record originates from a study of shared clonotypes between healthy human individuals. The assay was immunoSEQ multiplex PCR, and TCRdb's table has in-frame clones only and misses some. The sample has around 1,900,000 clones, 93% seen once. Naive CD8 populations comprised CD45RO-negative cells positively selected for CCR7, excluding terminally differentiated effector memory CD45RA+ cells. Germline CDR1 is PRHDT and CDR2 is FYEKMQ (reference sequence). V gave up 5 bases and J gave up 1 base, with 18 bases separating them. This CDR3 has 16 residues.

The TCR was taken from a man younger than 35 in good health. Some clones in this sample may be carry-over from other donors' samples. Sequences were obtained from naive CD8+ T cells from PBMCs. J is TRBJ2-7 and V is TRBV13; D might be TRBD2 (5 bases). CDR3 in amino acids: CASSQGGPSASYEQYF. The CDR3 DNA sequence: TGTGCCAGCAGCCAAGGCGGGCCATCTGCTTCCTACGAGCAGTACTTC.